The clone carrying this T cell receptor beta chain turned up a few times. This sample was included in a study of spatial heterogeneity in lung cancer. Study summary: Sequence detection consistently recorded a greater number of beta-chain than alpha-chain sequences.

TCR cDNA molecules each had a unique molecular identifier. TCRdb redid the calling of the 5' RACE reads with MiXCR, one entry per CDR3 protein. The sample holds 50,000 or so distinct CDR3 sequences; approximately 12% are singletons and the top ten take about 43%. This CDR3 contains 13 residues. V lost 3 bases and J lost 7, with 9 bases in between. The germline V gene has CDR1 LGHNA and CDR2 YSLEER. Time point reported: sample taken at primary tumor resection. In each case, whole RNA from tumor, nontumor lung or frozen PBMC was sequenced unsorted. This TCR was sampled from a female donor with early-stage non-small cell lung cancer. The sample was PBMCs, taken at surgery. V is TRBV4-3 and J is TRBJ2-2; perhaps TRBD1 as D (5 bases). The CDR3, as DNA: TGCGCCAGCAGCCAGGGGCTGAGCGGGGAGCTGTTTTTT. It encodes CASSQGLSGELFF.